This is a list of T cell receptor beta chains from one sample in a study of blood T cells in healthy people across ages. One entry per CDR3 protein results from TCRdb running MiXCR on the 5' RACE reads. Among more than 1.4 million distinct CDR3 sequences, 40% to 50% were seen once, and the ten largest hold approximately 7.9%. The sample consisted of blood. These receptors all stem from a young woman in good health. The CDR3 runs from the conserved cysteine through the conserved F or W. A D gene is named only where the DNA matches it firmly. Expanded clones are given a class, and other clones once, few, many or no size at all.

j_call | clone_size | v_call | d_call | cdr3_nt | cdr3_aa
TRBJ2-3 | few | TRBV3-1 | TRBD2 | TGTGCCAGCAGTGTTAGCGGGGACACGCAGTATTTT | CASSVSGDTQYF
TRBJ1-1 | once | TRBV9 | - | TGTGCCAGCAGCGTGGCTGGGGTAGCATCGAACACTGAAGCTTTCTTT | CASSVAGVASNTEAFF
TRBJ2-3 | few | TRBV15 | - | TGTGCCACCACCCACACCCCGGATAGCCCACATACGCAGTATTTT | CATTHTPDSPHTQYF
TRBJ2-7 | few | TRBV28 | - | TGTGCCAGCAGCCGAATCGAGCAGTACTTC | CASSRIEQYF
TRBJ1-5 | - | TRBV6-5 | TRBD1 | TGTGCCAGCAGTTACTCTGTTAGGGGGCCCCCCTCAGGGGGCAATCAGCCCCAGCATTTT | CASSYSVRGPPSGGNQPQHF
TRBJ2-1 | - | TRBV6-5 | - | TGTGCCAGCAGTTTAACAGGAGGGTACGACAATGAGCAGTTCTTC | CASSLTGGYDNEQFF
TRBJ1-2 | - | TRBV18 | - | TGTGCCAGCTCACCGCTACAGGGATATGGCTACACCTTC | CASSPLQGYGYTF
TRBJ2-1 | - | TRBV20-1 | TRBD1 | TGCAGTGCTAGAGAGGTGGGGACAGGGCTTGATAATGAGCAGTTCTTC | CSAREVGTGLDNEQFF
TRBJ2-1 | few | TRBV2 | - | TGTGCCAGCAGTGAAATTGACGGCTCCTACAATGAGCAGTTCTTC | CASSEIDGSYNEQFF
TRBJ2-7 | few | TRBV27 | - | TGTGCCAGCACGGATGGGACGGTGCACTCCTACGAGCAGTACTTC | CASTDGTVHSYEQYF
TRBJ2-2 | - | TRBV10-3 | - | TGTGCCATCAGTGATCCGGTCTATTGGCCAGGGTATACCGGGGAGCTGTTTTTT | CAISDPVYWPGYTGELFF
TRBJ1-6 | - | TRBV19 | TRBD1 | TGTGCCAGTAGTACAAAATCCCGGGACAGGGGATTTTCACCCCTCCACTTT | CASSTKSRDRGFSPLHF
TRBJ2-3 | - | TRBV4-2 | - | TGTGCCAGCAGCGATCAGGTGGCTAGCGCGACAGATACGCAGTATTTT | CASSDQVASATDTQYF
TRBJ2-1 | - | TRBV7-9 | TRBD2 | TGTGCCAGCAGCTCACCCCTAAGACTAGCGGAACCCTACAATGAGCAGTTCTTC | CASSSPLRLAEPYNEQFF
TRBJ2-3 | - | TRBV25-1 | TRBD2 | TGTGCCACCCAGCGGGGGGGCACAGATACGCAGTATTTT | CATQRGGTDTQYF
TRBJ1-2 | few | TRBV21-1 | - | TGTGCCAGCAGCAAAGAGATAGGGGGCAATGGCTACACCTTC | CASSKEIGGNGYTF
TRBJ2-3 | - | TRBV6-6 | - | TGTGCCAGCAGTTACCCCTCCTTCCCCACAGATACGCAGTATTTT | CASSYPSFPTDTQYF
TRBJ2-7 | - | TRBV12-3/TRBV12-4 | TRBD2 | TGTGCCAGCAGTTCCAGACTAGCGAACGGCGAGCAGTACTTC | CASSSRLANGEQYF
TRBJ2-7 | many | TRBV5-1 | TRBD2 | TGCGCCAGCAGCCCGTTAGCGGGAGCCTCCTACGAGCAGTACTTC | CASSPLAGASYEQYF
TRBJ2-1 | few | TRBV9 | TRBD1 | TGTGCCAGCAGCGTAGCGGGGACAGGGTATGAGCAGTTCTTC | CASSVAGTGYEQFF
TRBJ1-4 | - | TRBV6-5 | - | TGTGCCAGCAGTTACTCAACCGCCGGGGACAAGAATGAAAAACTGTTTTTT | CASSYSTAGDKNEKLFF
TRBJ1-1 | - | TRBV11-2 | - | TGCGCCACCGGGGGGGGGTGGGTGAACACTGAAGCTTTCTTT | CATGGGWVNTEAFF
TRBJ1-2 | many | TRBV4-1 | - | TGTGCCAGCAGCCAAGGAACAGGGCCCTATGGCTACACCTTC | CASSQGTGPYGYTF
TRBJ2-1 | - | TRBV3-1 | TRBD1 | TGTGCCAGCAGCCAAAGGACAGGGGATCTTTATGAGCAGTTCTTC | CASSQRTGDLYEQFF
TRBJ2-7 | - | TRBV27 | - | TGTGCCAGCAGTTTCGCCGGGGTGGACTACGAGCAGTACTTC | CASSFAGVDYEQYF
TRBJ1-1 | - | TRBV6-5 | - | TGTGCCAGCAGTTACAATGGAGGTGAAGCTTTCTTT | CASSYNGGEAFF
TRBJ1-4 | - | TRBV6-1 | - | TGTGCCAGCACCGCGTTTGAGGGTGGAAGGGAAAAACTGTTTTTT | CASTAFEGGREKLFF
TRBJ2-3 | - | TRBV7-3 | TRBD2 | TGTGCCAGCAGCCGTAAGGTGGTAGCGGGGGGCACAGATACGCAGTATTTT | CASSRKVVAGGTDTQYF
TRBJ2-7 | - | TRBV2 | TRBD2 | TGTGCCAGCAGTGGGGGGACTAGCGGGAGGTCAACCTACGAGCAGTACTTC | CASSGGTSGRSTYEQYF
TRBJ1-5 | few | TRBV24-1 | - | TGTGCCACCAGTGATTCCCGGGGGGCTGTAAATCAGCCCCAGCATTTT | CATSDSRGAVNQPQHF
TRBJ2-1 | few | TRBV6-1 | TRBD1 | TGTGCCAGCAGTTCACAAGACAGGGTTGGCTCGAATGAGCAGTTCTTC | CASSSQDRVGSNEQFF
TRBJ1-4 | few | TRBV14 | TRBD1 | TGTGCCAGCAGCCAAGATCGCCAAGGCGTGACAGGGAACGAAAAACTGTTTTTT | CASSQDRQGVTGNEKLFF
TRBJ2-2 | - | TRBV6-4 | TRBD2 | TGTGCCAGCAGTCTCTTAGCGGGGGAGTCCGGGGAGCTGTTTTTT | CASSLLAGESGELFF
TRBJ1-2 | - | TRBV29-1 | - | TGCAGCGTTGAACCCCCGCAGACCTATGGCTACACCTTC | CSVEPPQTYGYTF
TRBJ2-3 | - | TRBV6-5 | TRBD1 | TGTGCCAGCAGTTACCGGGGACAGGGTGAAGATATGCAGTATTTT | CASSYRGQGEDMQYF
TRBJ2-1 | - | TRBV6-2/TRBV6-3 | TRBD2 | TGTGCCAGCCTATCGATAGCGGGCGCCCACAATGAGCAGTTCTTC | CASLSIAGAHNEQFF
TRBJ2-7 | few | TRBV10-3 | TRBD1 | TGTGCCATCAGTGACCCGGGACAGCAAGCCTACGAGCAGTACTTC | CAISDPGQQAYEQYF
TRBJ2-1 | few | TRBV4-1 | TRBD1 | TGCGCCAGCAGCCAAGATCGAAAGGGACAGCCCTCCTACAATGAGCAGTTCTTC | CASSQDRKGQPSYNEQFF
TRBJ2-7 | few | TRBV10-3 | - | TGTGCCATCAGTGATTCCGGACAATACCTCTACGAGCAGTACTTC | CAISDSGQYLYEQYF
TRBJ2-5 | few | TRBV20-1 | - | TGCAGTGCTAGAGAAGCCCTGCGGACTCACGGGCTAGAGACCCAGTACTTC | CSAREALRTHGLETQYF
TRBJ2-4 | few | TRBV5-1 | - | TGCGCCAGCAGCTTGGGACAAACCAAAAACATTCAGTACTTC | CASSLGQTKNIQYF
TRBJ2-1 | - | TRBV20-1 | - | TGCAGTGCTTGCCCTCGACAAGTGAATGAGCAGTTCTTC | CSACPRQVNEQFF
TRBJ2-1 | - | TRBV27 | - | TGTGCCAGCAATACAGGGAATGAGCAGTTCTTC | CASNTGNEQFF
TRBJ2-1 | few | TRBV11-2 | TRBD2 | TGTGCCAGCAGGGGCGGGAGATATGGGAATGAGCAGTTCTTC | CASRGGRYGNEQFF
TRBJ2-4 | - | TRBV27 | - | TGTGCCAGCAGTTTACAACGGCCCCTCTCCTACAATGAGCAGTACTTC | CASSLQRPLSYNEQYF
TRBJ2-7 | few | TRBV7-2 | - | TGTGCCAGCAGCGTCGGGACTGCCAACTCCTACGAGCAGTACTTC | CASSVGTANSYEQYF
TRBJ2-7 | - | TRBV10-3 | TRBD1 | TGTGCCATCAGCGAGGACAGGGGGCCCGCCGAGCAGTACTTC | CAISEDRGPAEQYF
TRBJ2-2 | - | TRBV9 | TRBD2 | TGTGCCAGCAGCGTAGAGGCGGGGACTAGCGACACCGGGGAGCTGTTTTTT | CASSVEAGTSDTGELFF
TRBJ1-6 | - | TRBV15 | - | TGTGCCACCAGCAGAGATGGAGTTCCAGGAAATAATTCACCCCTCCACTTT | CATSRDGVPGNNSPLHF
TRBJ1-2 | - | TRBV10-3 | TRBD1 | TGTGCCATCAGTGAATCACAGGGGACCGGCTACACCTTC | CAISESQGTGYTF
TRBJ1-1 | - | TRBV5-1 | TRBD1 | TGCGCCAGCAGCCCAACTGGGACAGGGTATACTGAAGCTTTCTTT | CASSPTGTGYTEAFF
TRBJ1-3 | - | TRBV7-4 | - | TGTGCCAGCAGCTTAGATCAGGGGACCTTCGACGGAAACACCATATATTTT | CASSLDQGTFDGNTIYF
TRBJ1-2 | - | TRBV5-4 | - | TGTGCCAGCAGCTTGGGGGGTGTCCTGTTGTATGGCTACACCTTC | CASSLGGVLLYGYTF
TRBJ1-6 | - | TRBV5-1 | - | TGCGCCAGCAGCTTGGCCCCAGGGTCAGGTTCACCCCTCCACTTT | CASSLAPGSGSPLHF
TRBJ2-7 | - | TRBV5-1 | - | TGCGCCAGCGTACAGGGGAGGCCGAACTCCTACGAGCAGTACTTC | CASVQGRPNSYEQYF